This TCR beta chain stems from a study of blood T cell repertoires in COVID-19 (dated by TCRdb to between 2020 and 2021). In terms of the full investigation: The collaborator samples originated in the United States, Italy and Spain and spanned the acute and convalescent phases of COVID-19. Where available, HLA class I and class II types were taken from metadata supplied by the sample provider and were not determined by assay-based typing. The material from the prospective study consisted of cDNA or gDNA derived from T cells, B-cell-depleted T cells, or PBMCs. The repertoires were made available in a free public database intended to serve as a resource for research on the immune response to SARS-CoV-2. Deeply sampled blood TCRbeta repertoires from subjects exposed to, actively infected with, or recovered from COVID-19 were included in the dataset. Sample metadata almost always included a de-identified subject ID, COVID-19 status, age in years and sex. Samples were obtained from the ongoing ImmuneRACE study (first 160 participants) and from about 1,300 subjects provided by 6 global collaborators.

Participants in the prospective study were enrolled through a virtual design, were aged about 18 to 90 years, and lived in roughly 24 United States geographic areas. In the prospective study, participants were assigned to cohorts based on the clinical history participants reported in a screening survey and a study questionnaire. Recovered participants in ImmuneRACE Cohort 3 were defined by two consecutive negative NP/OP PCR tests, clearance by a healthcare professional, or resolution of symptoms. Each participant in the prospective study had whole blood, serum and a nasopharyngeal or oropharyngeal swab collected by mobile phlebotomists. Additional blood draws and questionnaires over an approximately two-month period could optionally be provided by prospective study participants. Before DNA extraction, blood samples from the prospective study were shipped at room temperature or frozen. What the authors observed across the whole study: The quantity of clinical and demographic metadata differed by source and by participant and was supplied without curation.

The germline V gene gives CDR1 as KGHSH and CDR2 as LQKENI. The CDR3 measures 15 amino acids from cysteine to phenylalanine. The DNA shown is the 45-base CDR3, in frame from base 1. At the junction V is shortened by 6 bases and J by 0 bases; bases outside the gene matches: 5. Details on this clone: Its antigen is currently not known. No base quality information exists; no much larger clone differs at one position.

TCRbeta CDR3 regions were amplified from genomic DNA using the immunoSEQ Assay, a bias-controlled multiplex PCR. Per the authors' processing: The number of nucleated cells in each sample was estimated from the amplification of reference gene primers within the assay. Sequence reads were collapsed and filtered to measure the absolute abundance of every unique TCRbeta CDR3 rearrangement. For each sample, productive Simpson clonality was calculated as the square root of Simpson's diversity index across productive rearrangements. The immuneACCESS repertoire file appears here via TCRdb, limited to in-frame rearrangements. These files lack a portion of the clones; in checked studies, under half of the deficit traces to unresolved V genes, and the cause of the others is not known. The V and J calls and clone size are taken from that table; D and trimming were inferred from the DNA. The sample yields 400,000 or so clones; 75% to 90% were counted once. The ten most abundant clones make up 1% to 1.3% of the sample.

Here the chain combines TRBV18 and TRBJ2-3, with 8 bases in between that match TRBD2. The TCR was taken from a man younger than 45 who had recovered from COVID-19. The sample taken for sequencing was PBMCs or T cells enriched from blood (not recorded which). The CDR3 reads as follows: CASSPSGPSTDTQYF. The nucleotide sequence reads TGTGCCAGCTCCCCTAGCGGGCCAAGCACAGATACGCAGTATTTT.